This T cell receptor (beta chain) was recorded in a study of human T cells and chemical hapten exposure. In the study overall: TCR yields per sample varied mostly from small pooled library volume differences. Study findings and constraints: TCRs at a frequency above 1 in 1000 stayed unchanged with DPC sensitization.

This clonotype was counted many times. The antigen is undetermined. Library preparation tagged each individual cDNA molecule with a unique molecular identifier. Per the original data handling: Samples held a median of roughly 100,000 TCRs, range about 23,224–700,000. Each CDR3 protein gets one entry after TCRdb re-called the 5' RACE reads with MiXCR. TCRdb assigned the V and J calls; the authors' analysis was not used. The sample has approximately 140,000 distinct CDR3 sequences; 3.5% to 5% are singletons. Whole blood, unfractionated, served as the material for total RNA extraction. The TCR sequence derives from a female donor in good health.

The chain's CDR3 is CASSPNWGAEQYF. As DNA, the CDR3 is TGCGCCAGCAGCCCGAACTGGGGGGCCGAGCAGTACTTC. The rearrangement links TRBV5-1 to TRBJ2-7; TRBD1 or TRBD2 may be the D gene (6 bases each). The length of the CDR3 is 13 residues. V lost 4 bases to trimming and J lost 6 bases, with 14 bases between them. Germline CDR1 and CDR2: SGHRS and YFSETQ.